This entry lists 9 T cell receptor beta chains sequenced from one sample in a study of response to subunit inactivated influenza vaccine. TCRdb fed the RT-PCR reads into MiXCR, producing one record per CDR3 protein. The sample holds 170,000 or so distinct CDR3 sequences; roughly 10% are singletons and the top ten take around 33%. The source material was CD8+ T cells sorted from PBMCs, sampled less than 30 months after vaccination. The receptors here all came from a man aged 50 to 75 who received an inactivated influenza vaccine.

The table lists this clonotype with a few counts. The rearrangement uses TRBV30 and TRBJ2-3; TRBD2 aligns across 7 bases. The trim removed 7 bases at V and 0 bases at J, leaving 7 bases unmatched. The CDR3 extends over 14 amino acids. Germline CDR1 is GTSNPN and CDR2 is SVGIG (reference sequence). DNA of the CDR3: TGTGCCTCCCCCGTGGGGGGGAGCACAGATACGCAGTATTTT. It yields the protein CASPVGGSTDTQYF.

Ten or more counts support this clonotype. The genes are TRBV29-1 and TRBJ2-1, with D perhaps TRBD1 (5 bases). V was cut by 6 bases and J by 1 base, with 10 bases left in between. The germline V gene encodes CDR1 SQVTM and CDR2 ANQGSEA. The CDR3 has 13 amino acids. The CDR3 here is CSVIRGSYNEQFF. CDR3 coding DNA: TGCAGCGTCATTAGGGGTTCCTACAATGAGCAGTTCTTC.

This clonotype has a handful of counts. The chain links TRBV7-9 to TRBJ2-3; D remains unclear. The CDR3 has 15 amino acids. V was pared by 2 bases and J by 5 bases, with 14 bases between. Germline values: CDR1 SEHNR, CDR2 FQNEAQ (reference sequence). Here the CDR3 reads CASSLLGEWEDTQYF. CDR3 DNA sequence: TGTGCCAGCAGCTTATTAGGCGAATGGGAAGATACGCAGTATTTT.

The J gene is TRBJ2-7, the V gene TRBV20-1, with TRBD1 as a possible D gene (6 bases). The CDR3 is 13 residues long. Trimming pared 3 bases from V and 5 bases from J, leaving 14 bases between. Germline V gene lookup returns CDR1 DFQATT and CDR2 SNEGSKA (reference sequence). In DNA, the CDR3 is TGCAGTGCTAGCGAAGGGACAATCCACGAGCAGTACTTC. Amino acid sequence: CSASEGTIHEQYF.

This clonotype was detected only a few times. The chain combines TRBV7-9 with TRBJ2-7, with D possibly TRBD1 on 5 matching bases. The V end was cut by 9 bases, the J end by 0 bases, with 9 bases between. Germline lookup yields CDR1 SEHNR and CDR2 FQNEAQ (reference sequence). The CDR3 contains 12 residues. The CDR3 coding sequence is TGTGCCAGTCAGGGTGTCTCCTACGAGCAGTACTTC. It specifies CASQGVSYEQYF.

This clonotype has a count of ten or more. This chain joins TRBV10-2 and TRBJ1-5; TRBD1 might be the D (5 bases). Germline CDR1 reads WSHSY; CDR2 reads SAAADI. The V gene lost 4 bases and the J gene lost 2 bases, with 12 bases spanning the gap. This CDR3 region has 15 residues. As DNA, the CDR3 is TGCGCCAGCAGTGTCACAGGTTTTGGCAATCAGCCCCAGCATTTT. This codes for CASSVTGFGNQPQHF.

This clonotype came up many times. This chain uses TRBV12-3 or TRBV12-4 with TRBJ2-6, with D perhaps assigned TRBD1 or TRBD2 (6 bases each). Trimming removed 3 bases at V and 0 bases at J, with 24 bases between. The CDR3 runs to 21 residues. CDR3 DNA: TGTGCCAGCAGTTTTAGTTTGGAGGGGGGCACCACCCGCTCTGGGGCCAACGTCCTGACTTTC. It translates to CASSFSLEGGTTRSGANVLTF.

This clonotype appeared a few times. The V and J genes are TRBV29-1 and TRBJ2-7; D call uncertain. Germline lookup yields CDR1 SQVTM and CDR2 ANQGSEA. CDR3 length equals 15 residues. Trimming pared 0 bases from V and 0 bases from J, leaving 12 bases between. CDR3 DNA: TGCAGCGTTGAAGATGGAACGGCGGCCTCCTACGAGCAGTACTTC. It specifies CSVEDGTAASYEQYF.

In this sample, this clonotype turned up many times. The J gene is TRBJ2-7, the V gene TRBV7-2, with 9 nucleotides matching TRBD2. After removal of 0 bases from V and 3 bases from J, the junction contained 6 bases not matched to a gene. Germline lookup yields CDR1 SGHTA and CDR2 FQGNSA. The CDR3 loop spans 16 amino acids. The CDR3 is CASSLAATSGLYEQYF. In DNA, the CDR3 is TGTGCCAGCAGCTTAGCGGCTACTAGCGGGCTCTACGAGCAGTACTTC.